These 14 T cell receptor beta chains were all obtained from the same sample, sequenced in a study of T cell responses to AZD1222 COVID-19 vaccine. Assay used: immunoSEQ multiplex PCR; TCRdb lists only in-frame clones, some missing. The table has 100,000 to 120,000 clones, about 87% seen once. The material was peripheral blood, obtained 28 days after the second AZD1222 dose. These receptors came from an adult who received the AZD1222 COVID-19 vaccine.

The V gene is TRBV27, the J gene TRBJ2-7; D is unclear. This CDR3 has 15 amino acids. Germline-derived CDR1 and CDR2 are MNHEY and SMNVEV (reference sequence). With 4 bases removed from V and 7 bases from J, the gap between germline ends came to 20 bases. The CDR3 DNA sequence: TGTGCCAGCAGTTATTCCGGGCCCAGTTTCGGGGAGCAGTACTTC. It is translated as CASSYSGPSFGEQYF.

This clone was seen once. This chain uses TRBV7-9 with TRBJ2-7; 7 positions agree with TRBD1. The CDR3 has 11 amino acids. The germline V gene has CDR1 SEHNR and CDR2 FQNEAQ (reference sequence). V gave up 10 bases and J gave up 2 bases; unmatched junction bases: 2. CDR3 in amino acids: CATQGAYEQYF. As DNA, the CDR3 is TGTGCCACCCAGGGGGCCTACGAGCAGTACTTC.

V and J are TRBV5-6 and TRBJ2-1, with D perhaps TRBD1 (5 bases). This CDR3 has 14 amino acids. Germline assignment: CDR1 SGHDT and CDR2 YYEEEE. Trimming took 3 bases from V and 3 from J, leaving 10 bases between them. CDR3 sequence: CASSSTGYYNEQFF. As DNA, the CDR3 is TGTGCCAGCAGCTCCACAGGATACTACAATGAGCAGTTCTTC.

DNA of the CDR3: TGTGCCAGCAGTGAAGGGAGTAACACAGATACGCAGTATTTT. It specifies CASSEGSNTDTQYF. This rearrangement joins TRBV2 to TRBJ2-3; D is uncertain. CDR3 size: 14 residues. Looked up from germline, CDR1 is SNHLY and CDR2 is FYNNEI. V lost 1 base, J lost 2 bases, and 7 bases lay in between. Full variable domain (outside the CDR3, taken from reference TRBV2 and TRBJ2-3): EPEVTQTPSHQVTQMGQEVILRCVPISNHLYFYWYRQILGQKVEFLVSFYNNEISEKSEIFDDQFSVERPDGSNFTLKIRSTKLEDSAMYFCASSEGSNTDTQYFGPGTRLTVL.

The chain employs TRBV27 and TRBJ1-2, with a possible D match to TRBD1 (5 bases). Deletions cut 3 bases from V and 6 bases from J, with 14 bases between. The CDR3 spans 14 residues. Germline CDR1 is MNHEY and CDR2 is SMNVEV (reference sequence). In DNA, the CDR3 is TGTGCCAGCAGTTTTAGGGGCCGCGCCAATGGCTACACCTTC. It specifies CASSFRGRANGYTF.

This chain uses TRBV6-5 with TRBJ1-2; possible D gene TRBD1, 5 bases. CDR3 length: 13 amino acids. CDR1 is MNHEY and CDR2 is SVGAGI in the germline V gene. V lost 7 bases to trimming and J lost 3 bases, with 12 bases between them. The CDR3 loop reads CASTNGAYYGYTF. DNA of the CDR3: TGTGCCAGCACCAATGGGGCATACTATGGCTACACCTTC.

The rearrangement links TRBV5-1 to TRBJ2-2; the D gene is possibly TRBD1 (6 bases). This CDR3 region has 16 residues. CDR1 and CDR2 (germline): SGHRS, YFSETQ. With 4 bases removed from V and 0 bases from J, the gap between germline ends came to 13 bases. CDR3 sequence: CASSEDRASNTGELFF. DNA of the CDR3: TGCGCCAGCAGCGAGGACAGAGCCTCGAACACCGGGGAGCTGTTTTTT.

This clone was recorded only once. This sequence joins TRBV5-1 and TRBJ2-7, with D unclear. There are 15 residues in the CDR3. Germline CDR1 reads SGHRS; CDR2 reads YFSETQ. V was clipped by 3 bases and J by 1 base, with 14 bases between them. CDR3 region: CASSSTTGLSYEQYF. CDR3 DNA sequence: TGCGCCAGCAGCTCCACAACCGGCCTTTCCTACGAGCAGTACTTC.

This chain links TRBV28 with TRBJ1-2; maybe TRBD1 (6 bases). Germline V gene data show CDR1 as MDHEN and CDR2 as SYDVKM. Deletions cut 6 bases from V and 6 bases from J, with 17 bases between. The CDR3 runs to 14 residues. CDR3 nucleotide sequence: TGTGCCAGCAGCCGACAGACAGGCAGAAATGGCTACACCTTC. As protein: CASSRQTGRNGYTF.

This clone was detected only a few times. The genes are TRBV28 and TRBJ1-3; D possibly corresponds to TRBD1 (5 bases). V gave up 4 bases and J gave up 2 bases, with 6 bases separating them. In germline, CDR1 is MDHEN, CDR2 SYDVKM. This CDR3 spans 13 amino acids. CDR3 bases: TGTGCCAGCAGTTCAGGGACTGGAAACACCATATATTTT. This gives the protein CASSSGTGNTIYF.

V gene TRBV4-1 combines with J gene TRBJ2-1; D may be TRBD1 or TRBD2 (6 bases each). The CDR3 length is 17 residues. CDR1 and CDR2 from the germline V gene are MGHRA and YSYEKL. V was cut by 3 bases and J by 1 base, with 16 bases left in between. CDR3 sequence (DNA): TGCGCCAGCAGCCATGGTCTTGGGGGGCCATCCTACAATGAGCAGTTCTTC. It codes for CASSHGLGGPSYNEQFF.

The CDR3 sequence: CASSPALLSSSYEQYF. For the CDR3, the DNA is TGCGCCAGCAGCCCGGCCCTGCTGTCCAGCTCCTACGAGCAGTACTTC. The chain carries TRBV5-1 and TRBJ2-7, with D hard to call. The CDR3 consists of 16 residues. Trimming cost V 4 bases and J 0 bases, with 17 bases left between them. Germline V gene data show CDR1 as SGHRS and CDR2 as YFSETQ.

The J gene is TRBJ2-7, the V gene TRBV11-2, with unresolved D. The germline CDR1 and CDR2 sequences are SGHAT and FQNNGV. Trimming took 5 bases from V and 3 from J, leaving 5 bases between them. This CDR3 spans 11 amino acids. CDR3 sequence (DNA): TGTGCCAGCAGCCGGAACTACGAGCAGTACTTC. This sequence encodes CASSRNYEQYF. Full variable domain (missing parts from reference TRBV11-2 and TRBJ2-7): EAGVAQSPRYKIIEKRQSVAFWCNPISGHATLYWYQQILGQGPKLLIQFQNNGVVDDSQLPKDRFSAERLKGVDSTLKIQPAKLEDSAVYLCASSRNYEQYFGPGTRLTVT.

The chain combines TRBV6-1 with TRBJ2-5; weak D call: TRBD1 (5 bases). This CDR3 contains 14 residues. V shed 3 bases and J shed 5 bases, with 13 bases lying between them. Per germline, CDR1 MNHNS and CDR2 SASEGT. The CDR3 here is CASSDPPGQETQYF. The DNA for the CDR3 is TGTGCCAGCAGTGACCCCCCAGGGCAGGAGACCCAGTACTTC.